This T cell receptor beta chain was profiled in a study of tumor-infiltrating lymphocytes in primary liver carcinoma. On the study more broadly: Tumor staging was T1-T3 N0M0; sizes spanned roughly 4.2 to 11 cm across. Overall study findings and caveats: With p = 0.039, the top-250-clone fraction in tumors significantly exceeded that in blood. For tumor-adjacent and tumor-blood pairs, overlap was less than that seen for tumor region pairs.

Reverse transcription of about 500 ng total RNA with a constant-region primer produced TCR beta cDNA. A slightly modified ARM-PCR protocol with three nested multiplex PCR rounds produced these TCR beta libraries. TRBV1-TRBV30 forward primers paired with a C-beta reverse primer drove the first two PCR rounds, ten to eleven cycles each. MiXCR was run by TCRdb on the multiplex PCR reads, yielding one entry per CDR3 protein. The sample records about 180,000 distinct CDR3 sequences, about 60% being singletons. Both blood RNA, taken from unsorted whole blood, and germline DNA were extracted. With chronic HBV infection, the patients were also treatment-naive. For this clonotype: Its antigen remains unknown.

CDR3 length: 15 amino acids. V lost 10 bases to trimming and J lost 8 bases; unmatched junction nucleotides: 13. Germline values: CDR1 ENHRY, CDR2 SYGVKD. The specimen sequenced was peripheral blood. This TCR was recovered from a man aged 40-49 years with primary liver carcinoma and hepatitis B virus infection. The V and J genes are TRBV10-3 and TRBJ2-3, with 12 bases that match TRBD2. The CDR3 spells CATLLSSGRGITQYF. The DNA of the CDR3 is TGTGCCACCCTACTCTCTAGCGGGAGGGGAATTACGCAGTATTTT.